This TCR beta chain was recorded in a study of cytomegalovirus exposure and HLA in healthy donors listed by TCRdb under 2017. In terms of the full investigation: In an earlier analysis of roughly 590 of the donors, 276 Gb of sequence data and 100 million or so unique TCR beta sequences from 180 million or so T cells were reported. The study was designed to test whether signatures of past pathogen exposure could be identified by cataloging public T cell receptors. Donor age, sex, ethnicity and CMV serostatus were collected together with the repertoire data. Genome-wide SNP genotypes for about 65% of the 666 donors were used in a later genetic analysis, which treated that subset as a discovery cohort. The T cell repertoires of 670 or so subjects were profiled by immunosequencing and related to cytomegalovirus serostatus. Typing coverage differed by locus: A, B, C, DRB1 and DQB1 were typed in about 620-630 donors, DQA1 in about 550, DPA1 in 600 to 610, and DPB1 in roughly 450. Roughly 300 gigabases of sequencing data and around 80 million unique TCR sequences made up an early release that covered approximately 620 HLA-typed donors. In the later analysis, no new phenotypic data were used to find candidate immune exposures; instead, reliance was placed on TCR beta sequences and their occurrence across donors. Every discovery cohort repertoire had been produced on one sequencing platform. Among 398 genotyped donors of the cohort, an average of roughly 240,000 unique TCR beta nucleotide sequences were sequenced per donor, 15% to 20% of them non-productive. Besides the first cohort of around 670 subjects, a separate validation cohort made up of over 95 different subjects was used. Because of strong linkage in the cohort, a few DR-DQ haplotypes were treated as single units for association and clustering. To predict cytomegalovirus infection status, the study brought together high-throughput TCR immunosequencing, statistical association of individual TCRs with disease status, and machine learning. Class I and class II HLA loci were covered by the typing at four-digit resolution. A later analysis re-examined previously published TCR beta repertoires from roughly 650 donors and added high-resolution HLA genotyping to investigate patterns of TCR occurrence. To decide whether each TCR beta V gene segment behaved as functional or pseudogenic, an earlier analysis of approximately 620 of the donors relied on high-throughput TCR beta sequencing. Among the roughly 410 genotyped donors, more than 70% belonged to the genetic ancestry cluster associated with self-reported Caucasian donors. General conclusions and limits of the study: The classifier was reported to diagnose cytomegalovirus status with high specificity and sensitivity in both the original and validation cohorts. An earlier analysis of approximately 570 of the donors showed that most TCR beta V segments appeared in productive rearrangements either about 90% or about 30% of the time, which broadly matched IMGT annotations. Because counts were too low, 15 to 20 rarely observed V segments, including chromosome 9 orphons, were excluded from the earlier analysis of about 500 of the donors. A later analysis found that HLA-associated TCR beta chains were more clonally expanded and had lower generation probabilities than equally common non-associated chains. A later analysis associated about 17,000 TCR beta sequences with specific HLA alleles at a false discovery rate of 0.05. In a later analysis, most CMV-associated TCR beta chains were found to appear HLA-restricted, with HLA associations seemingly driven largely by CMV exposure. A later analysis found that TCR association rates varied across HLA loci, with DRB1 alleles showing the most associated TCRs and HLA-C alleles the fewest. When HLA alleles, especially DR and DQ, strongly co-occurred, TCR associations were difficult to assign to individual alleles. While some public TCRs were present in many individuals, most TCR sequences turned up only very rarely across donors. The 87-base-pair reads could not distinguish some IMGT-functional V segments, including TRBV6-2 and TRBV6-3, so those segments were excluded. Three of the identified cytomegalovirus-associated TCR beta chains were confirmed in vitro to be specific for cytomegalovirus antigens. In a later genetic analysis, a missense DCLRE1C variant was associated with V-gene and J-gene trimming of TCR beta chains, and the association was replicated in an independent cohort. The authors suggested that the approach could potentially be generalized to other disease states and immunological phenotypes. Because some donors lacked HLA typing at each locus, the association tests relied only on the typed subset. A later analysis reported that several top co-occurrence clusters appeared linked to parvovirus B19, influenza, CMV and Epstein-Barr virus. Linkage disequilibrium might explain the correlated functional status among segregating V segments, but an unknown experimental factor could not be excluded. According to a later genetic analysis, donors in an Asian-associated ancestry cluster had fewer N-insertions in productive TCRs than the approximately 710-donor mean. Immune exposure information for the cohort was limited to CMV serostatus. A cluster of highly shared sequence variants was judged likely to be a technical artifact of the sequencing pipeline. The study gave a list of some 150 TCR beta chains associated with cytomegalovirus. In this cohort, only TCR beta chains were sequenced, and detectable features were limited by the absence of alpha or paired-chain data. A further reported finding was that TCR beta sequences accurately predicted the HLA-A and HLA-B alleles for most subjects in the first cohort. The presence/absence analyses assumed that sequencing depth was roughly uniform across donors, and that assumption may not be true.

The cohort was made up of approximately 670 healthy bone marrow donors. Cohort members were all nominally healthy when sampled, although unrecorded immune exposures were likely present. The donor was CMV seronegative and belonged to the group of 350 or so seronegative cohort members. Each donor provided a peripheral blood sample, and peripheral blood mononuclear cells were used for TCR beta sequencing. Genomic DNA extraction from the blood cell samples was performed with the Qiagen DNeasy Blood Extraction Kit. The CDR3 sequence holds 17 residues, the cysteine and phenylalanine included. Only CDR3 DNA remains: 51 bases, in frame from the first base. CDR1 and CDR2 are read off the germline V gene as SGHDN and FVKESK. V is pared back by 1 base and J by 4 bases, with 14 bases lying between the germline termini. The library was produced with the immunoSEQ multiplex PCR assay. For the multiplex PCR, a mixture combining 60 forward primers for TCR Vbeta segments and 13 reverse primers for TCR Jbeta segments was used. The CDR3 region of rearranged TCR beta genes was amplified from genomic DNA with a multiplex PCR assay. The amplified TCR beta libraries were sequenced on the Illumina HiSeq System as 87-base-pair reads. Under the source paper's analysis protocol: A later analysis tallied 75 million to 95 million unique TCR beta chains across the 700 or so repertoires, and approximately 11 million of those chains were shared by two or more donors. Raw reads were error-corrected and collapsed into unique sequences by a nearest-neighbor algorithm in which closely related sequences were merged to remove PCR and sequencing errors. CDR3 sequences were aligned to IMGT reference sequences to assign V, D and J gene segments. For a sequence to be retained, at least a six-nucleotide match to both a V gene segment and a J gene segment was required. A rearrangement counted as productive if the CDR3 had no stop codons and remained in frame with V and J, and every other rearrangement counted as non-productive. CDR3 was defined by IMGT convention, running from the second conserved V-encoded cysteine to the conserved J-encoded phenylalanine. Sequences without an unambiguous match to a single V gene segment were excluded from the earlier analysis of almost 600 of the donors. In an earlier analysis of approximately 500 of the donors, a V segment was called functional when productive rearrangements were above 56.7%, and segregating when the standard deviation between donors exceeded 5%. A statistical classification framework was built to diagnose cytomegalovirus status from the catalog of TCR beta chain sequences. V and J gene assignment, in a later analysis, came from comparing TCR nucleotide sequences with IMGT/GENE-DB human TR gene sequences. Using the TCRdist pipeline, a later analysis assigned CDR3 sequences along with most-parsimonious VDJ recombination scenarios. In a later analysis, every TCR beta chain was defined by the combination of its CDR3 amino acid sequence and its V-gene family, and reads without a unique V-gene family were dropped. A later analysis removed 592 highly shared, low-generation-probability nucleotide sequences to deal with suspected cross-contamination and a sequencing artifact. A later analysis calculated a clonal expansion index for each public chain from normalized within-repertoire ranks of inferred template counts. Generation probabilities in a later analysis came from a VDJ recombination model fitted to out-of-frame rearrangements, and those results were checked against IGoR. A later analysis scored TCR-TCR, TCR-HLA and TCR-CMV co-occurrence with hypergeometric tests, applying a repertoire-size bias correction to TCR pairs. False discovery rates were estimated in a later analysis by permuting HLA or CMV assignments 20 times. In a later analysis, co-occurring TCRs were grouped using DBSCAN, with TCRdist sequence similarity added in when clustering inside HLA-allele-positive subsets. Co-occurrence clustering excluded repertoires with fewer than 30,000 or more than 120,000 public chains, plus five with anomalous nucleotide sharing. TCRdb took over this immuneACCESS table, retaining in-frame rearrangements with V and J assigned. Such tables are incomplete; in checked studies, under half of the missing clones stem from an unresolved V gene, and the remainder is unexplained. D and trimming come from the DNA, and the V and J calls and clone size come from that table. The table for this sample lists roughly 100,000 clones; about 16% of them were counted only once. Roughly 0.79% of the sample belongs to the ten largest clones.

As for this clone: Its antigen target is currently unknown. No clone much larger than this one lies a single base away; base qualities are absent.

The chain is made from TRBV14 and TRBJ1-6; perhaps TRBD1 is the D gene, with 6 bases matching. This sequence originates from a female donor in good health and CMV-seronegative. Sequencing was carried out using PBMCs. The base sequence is TGTGCCAGCAGCCAAGCCGAGACAGGAGGTTATAATTCACCCCTCCACTTT. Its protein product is CASSQAETGGYNSPLHF.